This T cell receptor (beta chain) is drawn from a study of blood T cell repertoires in COVID-19. In the study overall: COVID-19 samples collected from the United States, Italy and Spain covered acute and convalescent phases. From T cells, B-cell-depleted T cells, or PBMCs came the material, which was cDNA or gDNA.

Authors' data handling: Reference gene primers were amplified, and this amplification served to estimate nucleated cell counts. The repertoire was sequenced with immunoSEQ multiplex PCR; TCRdb's copy has only in-frame clones and lacks some. D and trimming were read from the DNA, whereas the V and J calls and clone size are those reported in that table. Among under 200,000 clones, roughly 90% were seen once, and the ten largest hold 2% to 3%. Per germline, CDR1 SGDLS and CDR2 YYNGEE. The V gene end was trimmed by 0 bases and the J gene end by 4 bases; junction bases not matched to a gene: 9. This CDR3 is 17 amino acids long.

Sequenced: peripheral blood. This clonotype was obtained from a man aged 18-30 years with acute or convalescent COVID-19. V is TRBV9 and J is TRBJ2-7, with TRBD1 matching over 11 bases. The CDR3 coding sequence is TGTGCCAGCAGCGTAGGGTCACCGGGACAGGGGGGGTACGAGCAGTACTTC. Its protein is CASSVGSPGQGGYEQYF. Based on the CDR3 plus reference TRBV9 and TRBJ2-7, the full variable domain is DSGVTQTPKHLITATGQRVTLRCSPRSGDLSVYWYQQSLDQGLQFLIQYYNGEERAKGNILERFSAQQFPDLHSELNLSSLELGDSALYFCASSVGSPGQGGYEQYFGPGTRLTVT.